One sample yielded the 6 T cell receptor beta chains listed below, sequenced in a study of T cells in Graves' hyperthyroidism and ophthalmopathy. Amplification of TCR beta CDR3 regions used RNA as the template. A first-round RT-PCR of the TCR CDR3 used the HTBI primer set. TCRdb re-derived calls from the multiplex PCR reads in MiXCR, one entry per CDR3 protein. The profile shows roughly 100,000 distinct CDR3 sequences, 47% of them singletons. Sequences were obtained from blood. The receptors shown here come from a man aged 35-49 years with Graves' hyperthyroidism.

This clonotype was recorded at least ten times. The rearrangement joins TRBV10-3 to TRBJ2-2; D is perhaps TRBD1 (6 bases). The V end was cut by 6 bases, the J end by 0 bases, with 11 bases between. This CDR3 contains 15 residues. Germline V CDR1 and CDR2: ENHRY, SYGVKD. The CDR3 nucleotides are TGTGCCATCAGGGGGGACAACCCGAACACCGGGGAGCTGTTTTTT. The encoded protein is CAIRGDNPNTGELFF.

V is TRBV20-1 and J is TRBJ2-7; D possibly corresponds to TRBD1 (6 bases). The length of the CDR3 is 13 residues. The V end was cut by 5 bases, the J end by 5 bases, with 16 bases between. CDR1 and CDR2 from the germline V gene are DFQATT and SNEGSKA (reference sequence). The CDR3 sequence: CSAGVTGHNEQYF. The CDR3 DNA is TGCAGTGCTGGGGTTACAGGGCACAACGAGCAGTACTTC.

This clonotype was picked up many times. The gene calls are TRBV7-6 and TRBJ2-4; D might be TRBD1 or TRBD2, each matching 5 bases. Germline V lookup: CDR1 SGHVS, CDR2 FNYEAQ. The CDR3 sequence is 15 residues long. The germline V and J ends were trimmed by 3 bases and 9 bases, with 18 bases remaining between them. The CDR3 sequence is CASSLVRDPKSIQYF. In nucleotides, the CDR3 is TGTGCCAGCAGCTTGGTCCGGGACCCCAAGAGCATTCAGTACTTC.

The chain carries TRBV20-1 and TRBJ1-1; the match to TRBD1 covers 10 bases. The germline V gene encodes CDR1 DFQATT and CDR2 SNEGSKA (reference sequence). With V trimmed by 2 bases and J by 5 bases, 5 bases remained unmatched. The CDR3 is 14 residues long. The DNA of the CDR3 is TGCAGTGCTAGATTGACAGGGGGCGGAACTGAAGCTTTCTTT. Translating it yields CSARLTGGGTEAFF.

This clonotype has at least ten counts. This chain connects TRBV5-6 to TRBJ1-2; no firm D call. CDR3 length equals 12 residues. The germline gives CDR1 SGHDT, CDR2 YYEEEE. V was shortened by 0 bases and J by 4 bases, with 4 bases between the two germline ends. Written as DNA, the CDR3 is TGTGCCAGCAGCTTGGCCGGCTATGGCTACACCTTC. It encodes CASSLAGYGYTF.

Ten or more counts support this clonotype. This chain links TRBV4-1 with TRBJ2-7; D not resolved. The V end was cut by 0 bases, the J end by 2 bases, with 8 bases between. Germline V gene data show CDR1 as MGHRA and CDR2 as YSYEKL. The CDR3 consists of 14 residues. The DNA of the CDR3 is TGCGCCAGCAGCCAAGAGGTACAGACCTACGAGCAGTACTTC. Amino acid sequence: CASSQEVQTYEQYF.